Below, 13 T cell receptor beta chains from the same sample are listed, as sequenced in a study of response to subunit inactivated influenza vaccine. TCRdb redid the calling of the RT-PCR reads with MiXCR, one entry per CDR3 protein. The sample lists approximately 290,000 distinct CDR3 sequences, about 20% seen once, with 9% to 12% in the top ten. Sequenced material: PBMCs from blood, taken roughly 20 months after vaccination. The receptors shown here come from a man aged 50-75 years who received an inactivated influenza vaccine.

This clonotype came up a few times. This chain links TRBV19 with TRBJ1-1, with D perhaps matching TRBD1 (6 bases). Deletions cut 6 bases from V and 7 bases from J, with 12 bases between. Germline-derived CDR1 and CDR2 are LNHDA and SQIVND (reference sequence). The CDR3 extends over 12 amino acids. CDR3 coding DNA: TGTGCCAGTAGAGTGGGGGGCCTTGAAGCTTTCTTT. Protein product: CASRVGGLEAFF.

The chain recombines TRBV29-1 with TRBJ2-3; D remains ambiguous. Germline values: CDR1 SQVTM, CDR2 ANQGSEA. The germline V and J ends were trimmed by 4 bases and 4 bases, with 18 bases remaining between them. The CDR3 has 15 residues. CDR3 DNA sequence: TGCAGCGTTGGACGTTATGGTCAGAACCCAGATACGCAGTATTTT. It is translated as CSVGRYGQNPDTQYF.

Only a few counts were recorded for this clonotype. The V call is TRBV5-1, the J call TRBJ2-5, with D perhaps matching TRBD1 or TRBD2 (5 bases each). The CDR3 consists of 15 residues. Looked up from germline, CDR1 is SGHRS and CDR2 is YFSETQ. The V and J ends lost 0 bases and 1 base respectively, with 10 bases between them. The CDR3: CASSLGWGPQETQYF. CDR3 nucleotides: TGCGCCAGCAGCTTGGGCTGGGGACCCCAAGAGACCCAGTACTTC.

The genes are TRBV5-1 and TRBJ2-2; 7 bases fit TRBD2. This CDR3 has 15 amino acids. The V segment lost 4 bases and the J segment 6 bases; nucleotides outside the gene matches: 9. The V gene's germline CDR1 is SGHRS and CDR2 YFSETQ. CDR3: CASSPGLVWAGELFF. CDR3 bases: TGCGCCAGCAGCCCCGGACTAGTTTGGGCCGGGGAGCTGTTTTTT.

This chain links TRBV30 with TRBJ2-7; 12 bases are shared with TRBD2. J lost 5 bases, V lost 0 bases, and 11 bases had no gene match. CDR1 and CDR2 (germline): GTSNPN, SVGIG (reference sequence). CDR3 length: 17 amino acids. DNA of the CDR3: TGTGCCTGGAGTGTACTTGGGCTAGCGGGAGGGCCTCACGAGCAGTACTTC. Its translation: CAWSVLGLAGGPHEQYF. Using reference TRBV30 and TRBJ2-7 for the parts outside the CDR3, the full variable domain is SQTIHQWPATLVQPVGSPLSLECTVEGTSNPNLYWYRQAAGRGLQLLFYSVGIGQISSEVPQNLSASRPQDRQFILSSKKLLLSDSGFYLCAWSVLGLAGGPHEQYFGPGTRLTVT.

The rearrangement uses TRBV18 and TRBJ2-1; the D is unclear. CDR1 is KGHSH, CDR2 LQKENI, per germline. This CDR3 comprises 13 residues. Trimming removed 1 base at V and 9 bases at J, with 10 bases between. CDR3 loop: CASSPQGLSEQFF. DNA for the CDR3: TGTGCCAGCTCACCACAAGGGTTGAGTGAGCAGTTCTTC. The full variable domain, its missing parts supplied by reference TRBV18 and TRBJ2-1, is NAGVMQNPRHLVRRRGQEARLRCSPMKGHSHVYWYRQLPEEGLKFMVYLQKENIIDESGMPKERFSAEFPKEGPSILRIQQVVRGDSAAYFCASSPQGLSEQFFGPGTRLTVL.

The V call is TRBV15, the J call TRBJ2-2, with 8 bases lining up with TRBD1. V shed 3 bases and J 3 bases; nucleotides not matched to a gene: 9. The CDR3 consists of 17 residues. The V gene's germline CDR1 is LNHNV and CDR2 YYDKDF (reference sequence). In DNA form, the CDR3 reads TGTGCCACCAGCAGGATGCAGGGGGCGCCGGACACCGGGGAGCTGTTTTTT. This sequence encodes CATSRMQGAPDTGELFF.

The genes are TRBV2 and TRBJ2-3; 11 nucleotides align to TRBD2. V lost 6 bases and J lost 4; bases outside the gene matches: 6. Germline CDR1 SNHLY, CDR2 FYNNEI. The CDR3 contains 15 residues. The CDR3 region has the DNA TGTGCCAGCAGGCCGACTAGCGGGAACGCAGATACGCAGTATTTT. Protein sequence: CASRPTSGNADTQYF.

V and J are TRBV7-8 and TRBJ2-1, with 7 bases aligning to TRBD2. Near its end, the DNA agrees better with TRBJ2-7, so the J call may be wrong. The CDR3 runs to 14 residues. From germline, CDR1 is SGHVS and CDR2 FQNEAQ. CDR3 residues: CASSLTGGYNEQYF. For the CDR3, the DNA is TGTGCCAGCAGCTTAACGGGAGGATACAATGAGCAGTACTTC.

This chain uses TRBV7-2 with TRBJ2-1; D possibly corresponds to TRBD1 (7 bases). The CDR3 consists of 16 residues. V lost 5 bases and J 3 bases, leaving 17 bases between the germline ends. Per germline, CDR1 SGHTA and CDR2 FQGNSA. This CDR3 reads CASSTGDSFRYNEQFF. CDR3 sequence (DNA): TGTGCCAGCAGCACAGGGGACTCCTTCCGCTACAATGAGCAGTTCTTC.

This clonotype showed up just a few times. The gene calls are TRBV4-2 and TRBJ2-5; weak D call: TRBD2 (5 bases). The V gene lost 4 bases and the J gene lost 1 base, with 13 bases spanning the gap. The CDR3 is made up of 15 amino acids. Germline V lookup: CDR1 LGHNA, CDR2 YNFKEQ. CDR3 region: CASSRSGDTQETQYF. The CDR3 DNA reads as TGTGCCAGCAGCCGGAGCGGAGACACCCAAGAGACCCAGTACTTC.

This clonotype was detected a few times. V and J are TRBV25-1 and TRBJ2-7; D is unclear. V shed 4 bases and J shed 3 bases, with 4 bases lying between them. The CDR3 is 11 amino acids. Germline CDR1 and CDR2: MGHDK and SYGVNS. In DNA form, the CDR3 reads TGTGCCAGCAGTGTTTACTACGAGCAGTACTTC. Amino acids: CASSVYYEQYF.

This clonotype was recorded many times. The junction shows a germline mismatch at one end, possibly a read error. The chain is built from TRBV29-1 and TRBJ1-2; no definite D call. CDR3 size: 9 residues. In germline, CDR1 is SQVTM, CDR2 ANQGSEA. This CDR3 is CSVERQRLF. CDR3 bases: TGCAGCGTTGAAAGGCAGAGACTCTTC. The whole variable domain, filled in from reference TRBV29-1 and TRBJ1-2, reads SAVISQKPSRDICQRGTSLTIQCQVDSQVTMMFWYRQQPGQSLTLIATANQGSEATYESGFVIDKFPISRPNLTFSTLTVSNMSPEDSSIYLCSVERQRLFGSGTRLTVV.